Listed here is a single T cell receptor (beta chain). What it recognizes is unknown. Expressed TCRB transcripts were sequenced after all isolated RNA was converted to cDNA. About 3.6 million reads on average were seen across naive, central memory and regulatory T cell samples. Data came from immunoSEQ multiplex PCR; TCRdb stores just in-frame clones and leaves some out. The sample lists around 180,000 clones, roughly 8% occurring once. These data originate in a study of beta chain features in type 1 diabetes. Study summary: Similarity in age, gender and cell yields was seen between patients and healthy donors. General study results and limits: cDNA-based sequencing might over-represent cells highly expressing TCR. Moderate but significant shortening of TCRB CDR3s was recorded in all four CD4+ subsets from Type 1 diabetes patients.

A single heparinised blood sample, averaging approximately 110 mL, was obtained per donor. Germline CDR1 is GTSNPN and CDR2 is SVGIG (reference sequence). The ends were cut back, 0 bases at V and 4 bases at J, with 9 bases in the middle. This CDR3 comprises 13 residues. The rearrangement joins TRBV30 to TRBJ2-5; D is ambiguous. The source material was central memory CD4+ T cells from blood. The receptor comes from a man younger than 30 with type 1 diabetes. The CDR3 region is CAWSVVSGETQYF. In DNA, the CDR3 is TGTGCCTGGAGTGTTGTATCGGGAGAGACCCAGTACTTC. The full variable domain, with the rest looked up from reference TRBV30 and TRBJ2-5, is SQTIHQWPATLVQPVGSPLSLECTVEGTSNPNLYWYRQAAGRGLQLLFYSVGIGQISSEVPQNLSASRPQDRQFILSSKKLLLSDSGFYLCAWSVVSGETQYFGPGTRLLVL.